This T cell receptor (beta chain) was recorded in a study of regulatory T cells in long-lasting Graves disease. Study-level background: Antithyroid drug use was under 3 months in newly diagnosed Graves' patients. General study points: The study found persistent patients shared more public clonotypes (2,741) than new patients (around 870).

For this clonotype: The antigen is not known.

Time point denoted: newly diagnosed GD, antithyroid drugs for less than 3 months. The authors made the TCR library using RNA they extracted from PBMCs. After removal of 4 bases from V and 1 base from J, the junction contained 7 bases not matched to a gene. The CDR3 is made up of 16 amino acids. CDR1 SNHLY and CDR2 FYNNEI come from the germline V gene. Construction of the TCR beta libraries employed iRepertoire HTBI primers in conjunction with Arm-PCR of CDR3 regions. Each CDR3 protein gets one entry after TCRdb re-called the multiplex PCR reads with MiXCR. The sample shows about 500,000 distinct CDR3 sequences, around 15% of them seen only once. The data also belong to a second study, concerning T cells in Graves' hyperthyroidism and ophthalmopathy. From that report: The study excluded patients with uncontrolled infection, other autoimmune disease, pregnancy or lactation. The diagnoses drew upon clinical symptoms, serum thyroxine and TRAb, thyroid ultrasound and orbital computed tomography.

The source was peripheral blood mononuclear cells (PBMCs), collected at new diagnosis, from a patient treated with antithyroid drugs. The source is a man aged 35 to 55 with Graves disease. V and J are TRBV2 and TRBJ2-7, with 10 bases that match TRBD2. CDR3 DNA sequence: TGTGCCAGCAGTGCTACCGGGACTAGCGCTTCCTACGAGCAGTACTTC. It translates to CASSATGTSASYEQYF.